The 6 T cell receptor beta chains in this list originate from one sample, sequenced in a study of radiation and T cells in renal cell carcinoma. Time point noted: baseline pretreatment blood. The treatment: 15 Gy SBRT to primary tumor, nephrectomy 4 weeks later. TCRdb keeps only in-frame clones here, not all; method: immunoSEQ multiplex PCR. The table includes some 100,000 clones, about four fifths detected once. Material: blood, obtained from a patient whose treatment included radiotherapy and nephrectomy. The receptors derive from a man in his sixties with renal cell carcinoma.

The genes are TRBV5-1 and TRBJ2-7; TRBD2 matches at 10 bases. This CDR3 has 16 residues. Germline V gene lookup returns CDR1 SGHRS and CDR2 YFSETQ. The J segment lost 6 bases and the V segment lost 1 base, leaving 10 bases of the junction unmatched. Here the CDR3 DNA reads TGCGCCAGCAGCTTGCTTCCTAGCGGGAGTGAAGGCGAGCAGTACTTC. This codes for CASSLLPSGSEGEQYF.

The genes are TRBV25-1 and TRBJ2-7; TRBD2 aligns across 7 bases. The CDR3 is 13 amino acids. V lost 7 bases and J lost 3; bases outside the gene matches: 6. Germline V lookup: CDR1 MGHDK, CDR2 SYGVNS. The CDR3: CASTSAGFYEQYF. The CDR3 bases are TGTGCCAGCACCTCAGCGGGATTCTACGAGCAGTACTTC.

As to this clone: The junction departs from germline at one end; a sequencing error may be responsible. The chain uses TRBV4-1 and TRBJ1-1; TRBD1 aligns across 12 bases. Germline V gene lookup returns CDR1 MGHRA and CDR2 YSYEKL. CDR3 length: 16 amino acids. CDR3 sequence: CASSKDGTGGNTEAFF. CDR3 in DNA: TGCGCCAGCAGCAAAGATGGGACAGGGGGCAACACTGAAGCTTTCTTT.

This sequence joins TRBV4-3 and TRBJ2-7; no firm D call. Trimming removed 2 bases from V and 0 bases from J, with 11 bases in between. This CDR3 contains 15 residues. Germline CDR1 LGHNA, CDR2 YSLEER. The chain's CDR3 is CASSQQEGSSYEQYF. For the CDR3, the DNA is TGCGCCAGCAGCCAACAAGAAGGTAGCTCCTACGAGCAGTACTTC.

The chain uses TRBV30 and TRBJ1-2, with D possibly being TRBD1 (5 bases). The germline V gene encodes CDR1 GTSNPN and CDR2 SVGIG (reference sequence). This CDR3 is built from 13 residues. With 0 bases removed from V and 3 bases from J, the gap between germline ends came to 8 bases. The CDR3 region is CAWSVARDYGYTF. Here the CDR3 DNA reads TGTGCCTGGAGTGTAGCCAGGGACTATGGCTACACCTTC. Filled out from reference TRBV30 and TRBJ1-2, the complete variable domain reads SQTIHQWPATLVQPVGSPLSLECTVEGTSNPNLYWYRQAAGRGLQLLFYSVGIGQISSEVPQNLSASRPQDRQFILSSKKLLLSDSGFYLCAWSVARDYGYTFGSGTRLTVV.

The chain is built from TRBV4-1 and TRBJ2-6; the D gene is possibly TRBD2 (5 bases). The CDR3 sequence is 17 residues long. Germline CDR1 MGHRA, CDR2 YSYEKL. V was shortened by 3 bases and J by 0 bases, with 12 bases between the two germline ends. This CDR3 reads CASSHSRGSSGANVLTF. CDR3 bases: TGCGCCAGCAGCCACTCCAGAGGGAGCTCTGGGGCCAACGTCCTGACTTTC.